These T cell receptor beta chains were read from a single sample in a study of blood T cell repertoires in COVID-19. Sequencing used immunoSEQ multiplex PCR; TCRdb keeps in-frame clones, though not all of them. There are 150,000 to 200,000 clones in the sample; 70% to 85% occur only once, and over 7.5% lies in the top ten. Sequencing was done on a sample of peripheral blood. The source is a woman aged 80 or over with acute or convalescent COVID-19. Each CDR3 is given with its conserved first and last residue. Each record gives: clone size, J gene, D gene, V gene, CDR3 DNA, CDR3 protein. D genes are given only for firm matches. The listing skips clone size in some rows; elsewhere it reads once, few, many or a size class.

>-|TRBJ2-5|TRBD2|TRBV7-2
TGTGCCAGCAGCCCCGGGCGCCGGGGGGGCAGGGAGACCCAGTACTTC
CASSPGRRGGRETQYF
>-|TRBJ2-4|-|TRBV7-2
TGTGCCAGCAGCTTACCCCGACCCAGGGACAAAAACATTCAGTACTTC
CASSLPRPRDKNIQYF
>-|TRBJ2-3|-|TRBV7-9
TGTGCCAGCAGCTACTCCGGGACACTCATCACAGATACGCAGTATTTT
CASSYSGTLITDTQYF
>-|TRBJ1-2|-|TRBV27
TGTGCCAGCAGGCTAGGTGGCGCAGGGAGGGGGTATGGCTACACCTTC
CASRLGGAGRGYGYTF
>few|TRBJ1-3|TRBD1|TRBV7-2
TGTGCCAGCAGCGCCCGAGGGAACAGGGGAGGTGGAAACACCATATATTTT
CASSARGNRGGGNTIYF
>-|TRBJ1-5|TRBD1|TRBV19
TGTGCCAGTAGTATACAGGGGGATCAGCCCCAGCATTTT
CASSIQGDQPQHF
>-|TRBJ2-1|TRBD2|TRBV4-1
TGCGCCAGCAGCGCAACCGGGACTAGCGGGAGGGGTGGGCAGTTCTTC
CASSATGTSGRGGQFF
>-|TRBJ1-4|TRBD1|TRBV3-1/TRBV3-2
TGTGCCAGCAGCTTACAGGGGGATGAAAAACTGTTTTTT
CASSLQGDEKLFF
>few|TRBJ1-2|-|TRBV7-9
TGTGCCAGCAGCTTAGGAGGGAACTATGGCTACACCTTC
CASSLGGNYGYTF
>few|TRBJ2-2|-|TRBV5-1
TGCGCCAGCAGCTCCACAGGGCAGCGGCACGGGGAGCTGTTTTTT
CASSSTGQRHGELFF
>-|TRBJ2-1|-|TRBV11-2
TGTGCCAGCAGCCTACGAAACATCCTCCGGGGAAATGAGCAGTTCTTC
CASSLRNILRGNEQFF
>-|TRBJ1-2|TRBD1|TRBV24-1
TGTGCCACCAGTGACCTGGACAGGGTCTATGGCTACACCTTC
CATSDLDRVYGYTF
>-|TRBJ1-3|-|TRBV5-4
TGTGCCAGCAGCTTCGGCGGGCAGATCTCTGGAAACACCATATATTTT
CASSFGGQISGNTIYF
>-|TRBJ1-2|-|TRBV19
TGTGCCAGTAGTTCCCGGGAGGATGGCTACACCTTC
CASSSREDGYTF
>-|TRBJ1-4|TRBD1|TRBV7-7
TGTGCCAGCAGCCAGGACAGGGGGACTGAAAAACTGTTTTTT
CASSQDRGTEKLFF
>-|TRBJ1-3|TRBD1|TRBV6-1
TGTGCCAGCAGTGAAATGGTGGACAGGAGTTTT
CASSEMVDRSF
>-|TRBJ1-3|TRBD1|TRBV5-4
TGTGCCAGCAGCTTAAGGGCAGGGGGAGCTCGAAACACCATATATTTT
CASSLRAGGARNTIYF
>-|TRBJ1-6|-|TRBV6-5
TGTGCCAGCAGGACAGCCCATAATTCACCCCTCCACTTT
CASRTAHNSPLHF
>-|TRBJ2-5|TRBD2|TRBV5-4
TGTGCCAGCAGCTTGGGGACTAGCGGGAGTTGGGAGACCCAGTACTTC
CASSLGTSGSWETQYF